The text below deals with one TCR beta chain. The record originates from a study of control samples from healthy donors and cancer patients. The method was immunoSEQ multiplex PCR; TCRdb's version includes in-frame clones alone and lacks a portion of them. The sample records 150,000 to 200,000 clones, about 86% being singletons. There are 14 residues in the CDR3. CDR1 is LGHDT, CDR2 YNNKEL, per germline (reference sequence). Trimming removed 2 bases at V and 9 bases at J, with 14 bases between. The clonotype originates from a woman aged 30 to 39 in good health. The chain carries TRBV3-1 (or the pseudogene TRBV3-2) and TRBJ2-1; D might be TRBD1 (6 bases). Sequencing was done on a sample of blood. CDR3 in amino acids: CASSQRGRTVEQFF. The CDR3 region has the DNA TGTGCCAGCAGCCAACGGGGTAGGACAGTTGAGCAGTTCTTC.